Listed below are T cell receptor beta chains from one sample, sequenced in a study of T cell responses to AZD1222 COVID-19 vaccine. Assay used: immunoSEQ multiplex PCR; TCRdb lists only in-frame clones, some missing. The data show about 140,000 clones, around 90% seen once. Sequencing was performed on peripheral blood, taken 28 days after the second AZD1222 dose. The receptors come from an adult who received the AZD1222 COVID-19 vaccine. The CDR3 runs from the conserved cysteine through the conserved F or W. The D gene is left open where the match is weak. Clone size is shown for a subset of rows, as once, few, many or a class of expanded clone.

CDR3 length | D gene | clone size | J gene | V gene | CDR3 protein | CDR3 DNA
16 | NA | NA | TRBJ2-5 | TRBV5-1 | CASSLGRQGGAETQYF | TGCGCCAGCAGCTTGGGGAGGCAAGGTGGGGCAGAGACCCAGTACTTC
14 | NA | NA | TRBJ1-2 | TRBV5-6 | CASSFYTADSGYTF | TGTGCCAGCAGCTTTTATACGGCGGACTCTGGCTACACCTTC
13 | NA | NA | TRBJ1-5 | TRBV6-2/TRBV6-3 | CASSQGYHQPQHF | TGTGCCAGCAGTCAGGGTTATCATCAGCCCCAGCATTTT
11 | NA | NA | TRBJ2-1 | TRBV5-4 | CASSLSGEQFF | TGTGCCAGCAGCTTGAGTGGTGAGCAGTTCTTC
11 | NA | NA | TRBJ2-5 | TRBV20-1 | CSAPQQETQYF | TGCAGTGCGCCACAACAAGAGACCCAGTACTTC
14 | NA | NA | TRBJ1-2 | TRBV28 | CASSPPTVHYGYTF | TGTGCCAGCAGTCCCCCGACTGTACACTATGGCTACACCTTC
14 | NA | NA | TRBJ2-7 | TRBV11-2 | CASSLNARSYEQYF | TGTGCCAGCAGCTTAAACGCCAGGTCTTACGAGCAGTACTTC
14 | NA | NA | TRBJ1-6 | TRBV28 | CASTESRETSPLHF | TGTGCCAGCACCGAATCCAGGGAGACTTCACCCCTCCACTTT
11 | NA | NA | TRBJ2-7 | TRBV20-1 | CSARDNYEQYF | TGCAGTGCCAGGGACAACTACGAGCAGTACTTC
16 | TRBD2 | few | TRBJ2-7 | TRBV7-6 | CASSFRERGGNYEQYF | TGTGCCAGCAGCTTTAGAGAGCGGGGGGGGAACTACGAGCAGTACTTC
12 | NA | NA | TRBJ1-2 | TRBV30 | CAWDITGYGYTF | TGTGCCTGGGACATCACTGGCTATGGCTACACCTTC
16 | NA | NA | TRBJ1-4 | TRBV25-1 | CASSVPKTTTNEKLFF | TGTGCCAGCAGTGTCCCGAAAACGACAACTAATGAAAAACTGTTTTTT
14 | NA | NA | TRBJ2-2 | TRBV19 | CASSPGRATGELFF | TGTGCCAGTAGTCCAGGCCGAGCAACCGGGGAGCTGTTTTTT
13 | NA | NA | TRBJ2-2 | TRBV2 | CASTQENTGELFF | TGTGCCAGCACCCAGGAGAACACCGGGGAGCTGTTTTTT
17 | NA | few | TRBJ1-4 | TRBV6-1 | CASSDPGGSPTNEKLFF | TGTGCCAGCAGTGACCCTGGGGGGTCCCCAACTAATGAAAAACTGTTTTTT
15 | TRBD2 | NA | TRBJ2-7 | TRBV5-1 | CASSALAGESYEQYF | TGCGCCAGCAGCGCCTTAGCGGGGGAATCCTACGAGCAGTACTTC
13 | NA | NA | TRBJ1-2 | TRBV14 | CASSQVVSYGYTF | TGTGCCAGCAGCCAAGTGGTCAGTTATGGCTACACCTTC
15 | TRBD2 | NA | TRBJ2-3 | TRBV28 | CASSGGASGRDTQYF | TGTGCCAGCAGCGGCGGAGCTAGCGGGAGGGATACGCAGTATTTT
11 | NA | NA | TRBJ1-1 | TRBV6-6 | CASSGPLGAFF | TGTGCCAGCAGTGGGCCCCTGGGAGCTTTCTTT
14 | TRBD1 | NA | TRBJ1-5 | TRBV18 | CASSVGQGNQPQHF | TGTGCCAGCTCAGTCGGACAGGGCAATCAGCCCCAGCATTTT
15 | NA | NA | TRBJ1-4 | TRBV6-6 | CASSLGRTGNEKLFF | TGTGCCAGCAGTTTGGGACGCACGGGGAATGAAAAACTGTTTTTT
14 | NA | NA | TRBJ1-5 | TRBV18 | CASSPEYSNQPQHF | TGTGCCAGCTCACCCGAGTATAGCAATCAGCCCCAGCATTTT
15 | TRBD1 | NA | TRBJ1-5 | TRBV6-1 | CASSEIQGSRQPQHF | TGTGCCAGCAGTGAGATACAGGGGTCTCGTCAGCCCCAGCATTTT
15 | NA | NA | TRBJ1-5 | TRBV5-6 | CASSLYGNSNQPQHF | TGTGCCAGCAGCTTGTACGGGAATAGCAATCAGCCCCAGCATTTT
15 | NA | few | TRBJ1-2 | TRBV5-1 | CASSPRPGDSYGYTF | TGCGCCAGCAGCCCACGGCCGGGGGATTCCTATGGCTACACCTTC
15 | NA | NA | TRBJ1-2 | TRBV11-2 | CASSLAPGTNYGYTF | TGTGCCAGCAGCTTAGCCCCCGGTACTAACTATGGCTACACCTTC
15 | NA | NA | TRBJ1-6 | TRBV4-1 | CASSQVEGMASPLHF | TGCGCCAGCAGCCAAGTTGAAGGCATGGCTTCACCCCTCCACTTT
15 | TRBD1 | NA | TRBJ1-3 | TRBV4-3 | CASSGDRAAGNTIYF | TGCGCCAGCAGCGGAGACAGGGCTGCTGGAAACACCATATATTTT
17 | TRBD1 | NA | TRBJ1-4 | TRBV7-8 | CASSPRDRQATNEKLFF | TGTGCCAGCAGCCCGCGGGACAGGCAAGCAACTAATGAAAAACTGTTTTTT
15 | TRBD2 | NA | TRBJ2-5 | TRBV5-4 | CASSLTSGGAKTQYF | TGTGCCAGCAGCCTAACTAGCGGGGGGGCGAAGACCCAGTACTTC
14 | NA | NA | TRBJ2-7 | TRBV29-1 | CSVEEGSLSYEQYF | TGCAGCGTTGAAGAAGGAAGCTTATCCTACGAGCAGTACTTC
15 | NA | NA | TRBJ2-7 | TRBV2 | CASSEAELGLYEQYF | TGTGCCAGCAGTGAGGCGGAACTGGGACTCTACGAGCAGTACTTC
15 | NA | NA | TRBJ1-5 | TRBV4-2 | CASSQDPWGDQPQHF | TGTGCCAGCAGCCAAGATCCTTGGGGGGATCAGCCCCAGCATTTT
14 | NA | NA | TRBJ2-7 | TRBV3-1/TRBV3-2 | CASSPSTTLYEQYF | TGTGCCAGCAGCCCCTCCACTACTCTCTACGAGCAGTACTTC
12 | NA | NA | TRBJ1-2 | TRBV2 | CASRPQGHGYTF | TGTGCCAGCAGGCCACAGGGTCATGGCTACACCTTC
14 | TRBD1 | NA | TRBJ2-3 | TRBV25-1 | CASGSRGRTDTQYF | TGTGCCAGCGGGAGCAGGGGGCGCACAGATACGCAGTATTTT
16 | NA | NA | TRBJ1-1 | TRBV27 | CASSLVGRGMNTEAFF | TGTGCCAGCAGTTTAGTAGGTAGGGGGATGAACACTGAAGCTTTCTTT
16 | NA | NA | TRBJ2-3 | TRBV18 | CASSPIVAGNTDTQYF | TGTGCCAGCTCCCCGATTGTCGCGGGAAACACAGATACGCAGTATTTT